The entry that follows covers one TCR beta chain sequence. Antigen specificity is unknown. V was trimmed by 10 bases and J by 4 bases, leaving 14 bases between them. The CDR3 extends over 13 amino acids. CDR1 and CDR2 from the germline V gene are MNHEY and SMNVEV (reference sequence). The authors ran a second PCR of 7 to 11 cycles using a sample-barcoded 5' primer and a J-beta primer mix. The template-switch adaptor, which had 12 random nucleotides, put a tag on each cDNA molecule. All samples gave at least 3 million CDR3-containing paired-end reads. TCRdb analysed the 5' RACE reads with MiXCR anew, one entry per CDR3 protein. Of hundreds of thousands of distinct CDR3 sequences detected, 48% appear once; the ten largest clones hold around an eighth. These data are taken from a study of blood T cells in healthy people across ages. Study information: Template switching retrieved approximately one barcoded beta molecule for each two T cells. Overall study findings and caveats: In long-lived donors, naive CD4+ cell counts and diversity exceeded those of aged donors.

The chain joins TRBV27 to TRBJ2-1, with D possibly matching TRBD1 (6 bases). Material for sequencing was blood. The TCR originated in a man aged 25 to 45 in good health. CDR3 residues: CATRGPIYNEQFF. CDR3 nucleotide sequence: TGTGCCACCAGGGGTCCCATATACAATGAGCAGTTCTTC.